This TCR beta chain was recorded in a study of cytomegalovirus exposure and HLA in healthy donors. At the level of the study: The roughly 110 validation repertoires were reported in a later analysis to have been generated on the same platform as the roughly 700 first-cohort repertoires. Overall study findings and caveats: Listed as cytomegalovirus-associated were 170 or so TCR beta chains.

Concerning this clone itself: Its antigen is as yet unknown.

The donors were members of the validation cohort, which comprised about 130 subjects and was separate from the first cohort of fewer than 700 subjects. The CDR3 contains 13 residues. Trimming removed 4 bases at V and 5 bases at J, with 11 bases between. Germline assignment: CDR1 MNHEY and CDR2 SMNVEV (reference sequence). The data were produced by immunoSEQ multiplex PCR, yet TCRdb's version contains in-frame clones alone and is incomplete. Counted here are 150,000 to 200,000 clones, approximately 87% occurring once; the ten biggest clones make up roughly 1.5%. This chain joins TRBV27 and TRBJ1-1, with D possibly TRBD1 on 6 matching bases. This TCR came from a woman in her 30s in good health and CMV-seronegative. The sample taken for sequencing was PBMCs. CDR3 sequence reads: CASSYGGRTEAFF. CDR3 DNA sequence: TGTGCCAGCAGTTATGGGGGCAGGACTGAAGCTTTCTTT.